The present T cell receptor beta chain was sequenced within a study of regulatory T cells in long-lasting Graves disease. Study summary: New Graves' disease cases had less than 3 months of antithyroid drugs.

Arm-PCR of CDR3 regions and iRepertoire HTBI primers were used to build TCR beta libraries. MiXCR, applied by TCRdb to the multiplex PCR reads, yields one record per CDR3 protein. Of 350,000 to 450,000 distinct CDR3 sequences in the sample, under 15% are singletons; the top ten hold approximately 16%. The germline V gene has CDR1 DFQATT and CDR2 SNEGSKA (reference sequence). The CDR3 length is 18 residues. Trimming left V 5 bases short and J 4 bases short, with 27 bases between. The time point denotes: newly diagnosed GD, antithyroid drugs for less than 3 months. The TCR library was made from RNA that had been extracted from PBMCs in TRIzol. EDTA tubes received about 10 milliliters of collected peripheral blood. General study findings and limits: TCR diversity was lower in persistent than newly diagnosed Graves' disease.

At least ten counts were recorded for this clonotype. Its specificity is not known. The same data also contributed to another study, on T cells in Graves' hyperthyroidism and ophthalmopathy. This second study says: HTBI primers were used for first-round RT-PCR of the TCR CDR3.

The sequence came from a woman under 40 with Graves disease. The source material was peripheral blood mononuclear cells (PBMCs), sampled at new diagnosis, from a patient treated with antithyroid drugs. The chain has TRBV20-1 and TRBJ2-1; tentatively, D is TRBD1 (6 bases). The CDR3 here is CSAQQGGQGPSNYNEQFF. In DNA, the CDR3 is TGCAGTGCTCAACAGGGTGGGCAGGGGCCATCTAATTACAATGAGCAGTTCTTC.